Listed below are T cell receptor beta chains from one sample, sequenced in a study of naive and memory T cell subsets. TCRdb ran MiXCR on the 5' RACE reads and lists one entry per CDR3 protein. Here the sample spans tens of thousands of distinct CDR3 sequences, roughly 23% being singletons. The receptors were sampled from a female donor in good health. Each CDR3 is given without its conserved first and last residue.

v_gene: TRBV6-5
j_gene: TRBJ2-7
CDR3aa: ASRMTALDEQY

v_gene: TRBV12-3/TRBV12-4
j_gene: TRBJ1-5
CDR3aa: ASSFEGNQPQH

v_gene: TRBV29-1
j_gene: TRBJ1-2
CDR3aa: SVVVGGGGGYT

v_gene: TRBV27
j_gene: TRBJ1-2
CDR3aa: ASSTMGQGNYGYT

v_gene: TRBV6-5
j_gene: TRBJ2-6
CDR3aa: ASSYDPPSGANVLT

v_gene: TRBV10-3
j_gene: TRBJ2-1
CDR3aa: AIKEGEQSSYNEQF

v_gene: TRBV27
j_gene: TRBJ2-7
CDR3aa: ASSPIFTQGALHYEQY

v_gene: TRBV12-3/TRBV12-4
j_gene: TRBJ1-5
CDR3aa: ASSLAQGQPQH

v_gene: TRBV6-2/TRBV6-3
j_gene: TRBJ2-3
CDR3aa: ASSTTPGEGAADTQY

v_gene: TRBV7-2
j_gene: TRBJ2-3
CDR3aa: ASSFSQDTQY

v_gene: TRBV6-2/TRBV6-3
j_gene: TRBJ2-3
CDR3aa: ASSYSTSADTQY

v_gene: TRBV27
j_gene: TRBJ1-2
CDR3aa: ASSLSGSYGYT

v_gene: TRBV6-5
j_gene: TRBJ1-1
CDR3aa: ASGPTGVTEAF

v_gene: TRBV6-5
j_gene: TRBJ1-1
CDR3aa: ASSYTDTGHTEAF

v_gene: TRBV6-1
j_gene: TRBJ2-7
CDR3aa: ASRVRSDSYEQY

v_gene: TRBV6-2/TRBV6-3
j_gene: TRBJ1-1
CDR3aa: ASSYSDGDSAEAF

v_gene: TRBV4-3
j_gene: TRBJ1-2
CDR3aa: ASSQVLEANYGYT

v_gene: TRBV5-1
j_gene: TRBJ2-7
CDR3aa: ASSAGPYYEQY

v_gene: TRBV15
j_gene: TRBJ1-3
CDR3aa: ATSPNSGNTIY

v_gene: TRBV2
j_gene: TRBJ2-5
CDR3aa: SGSTPFQETQY

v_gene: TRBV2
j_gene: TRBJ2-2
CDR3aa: ASSEIPTGELF

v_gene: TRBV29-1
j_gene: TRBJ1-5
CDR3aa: SVVVDSNQPQH

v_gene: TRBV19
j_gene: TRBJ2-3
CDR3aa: ASSEGYSTDTQY

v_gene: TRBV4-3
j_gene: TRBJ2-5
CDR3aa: ASSQGLDRGRETQY

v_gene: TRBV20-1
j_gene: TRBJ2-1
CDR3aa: SARPAYPYNEQF

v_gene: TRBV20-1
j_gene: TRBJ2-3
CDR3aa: SASQLWATDTQY

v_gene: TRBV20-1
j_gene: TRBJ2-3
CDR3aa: SAGVGGRGTDTQY

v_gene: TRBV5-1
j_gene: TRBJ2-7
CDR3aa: ASSDTEEGSYEQY

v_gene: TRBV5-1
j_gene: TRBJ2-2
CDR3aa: ASSLVPEGELF

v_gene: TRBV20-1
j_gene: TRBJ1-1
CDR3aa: SAETDRE

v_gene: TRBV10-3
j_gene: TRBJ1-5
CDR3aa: AISEATGDNQPQH

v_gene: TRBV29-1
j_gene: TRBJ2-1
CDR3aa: SGEVPEWYSNEQF

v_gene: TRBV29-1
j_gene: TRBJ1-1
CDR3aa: SVAYRVRTEAF

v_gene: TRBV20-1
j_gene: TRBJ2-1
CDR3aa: SARDGDYHNEQF

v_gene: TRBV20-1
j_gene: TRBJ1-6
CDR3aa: SAREGGQGNSPLH

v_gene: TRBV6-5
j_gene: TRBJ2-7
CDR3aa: ASSWDSRSYEQY

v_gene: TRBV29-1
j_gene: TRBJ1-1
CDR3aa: SVDRSMNTEAF

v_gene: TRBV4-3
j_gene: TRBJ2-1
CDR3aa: ASSQDGQGNNEQF

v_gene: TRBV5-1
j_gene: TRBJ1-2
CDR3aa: ASSLEGTYGYT

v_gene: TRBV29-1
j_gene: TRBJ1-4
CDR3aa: SVVASTNEKLF

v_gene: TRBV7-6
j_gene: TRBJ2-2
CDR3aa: ASTPVGELF

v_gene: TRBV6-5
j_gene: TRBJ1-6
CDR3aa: ASSSQGIGNSPLH